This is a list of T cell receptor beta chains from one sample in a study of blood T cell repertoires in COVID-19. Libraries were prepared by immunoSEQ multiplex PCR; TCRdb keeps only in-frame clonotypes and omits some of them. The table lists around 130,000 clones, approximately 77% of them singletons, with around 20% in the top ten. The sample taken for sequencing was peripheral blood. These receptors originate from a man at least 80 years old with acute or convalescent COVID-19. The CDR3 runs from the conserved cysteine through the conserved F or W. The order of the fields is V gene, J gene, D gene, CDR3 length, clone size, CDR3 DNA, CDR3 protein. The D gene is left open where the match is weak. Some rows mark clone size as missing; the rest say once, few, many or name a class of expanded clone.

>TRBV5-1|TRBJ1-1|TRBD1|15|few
TGCGCCAGCAGCTTGGGACAGGGGATGAACACTGAAGCTTTCTTT
CASSLGQGMNTEAFF
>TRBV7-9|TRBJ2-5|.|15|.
TGTGCCAGCAGCTTAGCGGCAGGCACTCAAGAGACCCAGTACTTC
CASSLAAGTQETQYF
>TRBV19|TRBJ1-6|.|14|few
TGTGCCAGTAGTATTGGGGGGGATAATTCACCCCTCCACTTT
CASSIGGDNSPLHF
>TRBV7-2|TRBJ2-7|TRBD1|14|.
TGTGCCAGCAGCTCCTGGACAGGCTCCTCCGAGCAGTACTTC
CASSSWTGSSEQYF
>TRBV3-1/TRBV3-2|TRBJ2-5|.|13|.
TGTGCCAGCAGCCACACTTCTACGGGGACCCAGTACTTC
CASSHTSTGTQYF
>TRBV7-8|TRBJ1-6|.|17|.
TGTGCCAGCAGCTTAACAGGCGTTCCCCTGAGGAATTCACCCCTCCACTTT
CASSLTGVPLRNSPLHF
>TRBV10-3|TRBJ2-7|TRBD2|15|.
TGTGCCATCAGGGATAGCGGGGGGAGCTCCTACGAGCAGTACTTC
CAIRDSGGSSYEQYF
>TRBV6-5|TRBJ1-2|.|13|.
TGTGCCAGCAGAATAAGGGAGGGCCGAGGCTACACCTTC
CASRIREGRGYTF
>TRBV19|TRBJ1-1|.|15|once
TGTGCCAGTAGTATATTGGGCAGCCTGAACACTGAAGCTTTCTTT
CASSILGSLNTEAFF
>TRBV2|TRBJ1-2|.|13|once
TGTGCCAGCGGGCTCTCGAGAAACTATGGCTACACCTTC
CASGLSRNYGYTF
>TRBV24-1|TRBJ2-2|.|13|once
TGTGCCACCAGTGAAGACTACACCGGGGAGCTGTTTTTT
CATSEDYTGELFF
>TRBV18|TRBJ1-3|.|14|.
TGTGCCAGCTCACTAAGACAGGCTGGAAACACCATATATTTT
CASSLRQAGNTIYF
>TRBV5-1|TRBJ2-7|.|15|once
TGCGCCAGCAGCCCCTTAGACAGTAGGTCCTACGAGCAGTACTTC
CASSPLDSRSYEQYF
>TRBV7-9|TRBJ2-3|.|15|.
TGTGCCAGCAGCTTAAATGGACAGAGCACAGATACGCAGTATTTT
CASSLNGQSTDTQYF
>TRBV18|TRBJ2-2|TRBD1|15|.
TGTGCCAGCTCACCACCGACAGGGGGCTCCGGGGAGCTGTTTTTT
CASSPPTGGSGELFF
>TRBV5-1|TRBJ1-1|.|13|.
TGCGCCAGCAGCCCACGAAGCGGCACTGAAGCTTTCTTT
CASSPRSGTEAFF
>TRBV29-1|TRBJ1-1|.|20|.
TGCAGCGTTGCACCACATTCGGTCTCGGATTGGGGGGAGGGGGACACTGAAGCTTTCTTT
CSVAPHSVSDWGEGDTEAFF
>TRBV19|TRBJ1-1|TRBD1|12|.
TGTGCCAGTAGTATCGACAGGGGACAAGCTTTCTTT
CASSIDRGQAFF
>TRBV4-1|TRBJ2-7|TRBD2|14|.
TGCGCCAGCAGCCAACACGCCGCGGGGGGCGAGCAGTACTTC
CASSQHAAGGEQYF
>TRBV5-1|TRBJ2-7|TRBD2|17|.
TGCGCCAGCAGCAGATATGGTCCTAGCGGGGCCGCCGGCGAGCAGTACTTC
CASSRYGPSGAAGEQYF
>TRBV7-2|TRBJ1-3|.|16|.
TGTGCCAGCAGCTTAGAGGGGGTGACAGGAGGAAACACCATATATTTT
CASSLEGVTGGNTIYF
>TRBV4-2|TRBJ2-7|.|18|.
TGTGCCAGCAGCCAAGGAATGGGGCAGGGCCCCCTTCGGAACGAGCAGTACTTC
CASSQGMGQGPLRNEQYF
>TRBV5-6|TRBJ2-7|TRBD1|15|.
TGTGCCAGCAGCCGTCGTAAGACAGGGTCTTGGGAGCAGTACTTC
CASSRRKTGSWEQYF
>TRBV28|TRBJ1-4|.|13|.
TGTGCCAGCACCTCGGGCCGACAGCTCGAACTGTTTTTT
CASTSGRQLELFF
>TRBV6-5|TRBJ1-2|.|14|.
TGTGCCAGCAGGGCCCCGACAACCGAATATGGCTACACCTTC
CASRAPTTEYGYTF
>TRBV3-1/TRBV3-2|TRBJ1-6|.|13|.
TGTGCCAGCAGCCAATACCCGGATTCACCCCTCCACTTT
CASSQYPDSPLHF
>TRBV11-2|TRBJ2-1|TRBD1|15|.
TGTGCCAGCAGGCAAAACAGGGGGCGGCTCGGTGAGCAGTTCTTC
CASRQNRGRLGEQFF
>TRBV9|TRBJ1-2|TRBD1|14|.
TGTGCCAGCAGCCCCGGGACAGGCACTTATGGCTACACCTTC
CASSPGTGTYGYTF
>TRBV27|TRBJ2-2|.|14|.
TGTGCCAGCAGTCCCGCCAGGGTCACCGGGGAGCTGTTTTTT
CASSPARVTGELFF
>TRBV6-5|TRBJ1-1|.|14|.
TGTGCCAGCAGCCGAGTCGGGGGGAACACTGAAGCTTTCTTT
CASSRVGGNTEAFF
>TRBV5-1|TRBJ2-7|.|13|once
TGCGCCAGCAGCTTGGACAGGGTAGTCGAGCAGTACTTC
CASSLDRVVEQYF
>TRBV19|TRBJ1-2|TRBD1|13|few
TGTGCCAGTGGCAGGGGGCTGGTTTATGGCTACACCTTC
CASGRGLVYGYTF
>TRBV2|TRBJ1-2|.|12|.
TGTGCCAGCACTCAGGGTATCTTTGGCTACACCTTC
CASTQGIFGYTF
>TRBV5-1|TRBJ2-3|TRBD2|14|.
TGCGCCAGCAGCCCCTTGGCGGGGGAGGATACGCAGTATTTT
CASSPLAGEDTQYF
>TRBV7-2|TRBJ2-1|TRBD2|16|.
TGTGCCAGCAGCTTTACTAGCGGGGGGAGGTACAATGAGCAGTTCTTC
CASSFTSGGRYNEQFF
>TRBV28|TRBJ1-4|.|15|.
TGTGCCAGCAGTTTTCTCGCCTCGGGTAATGAAAAACTGTTTTTT
CASSFLASGNEKLFF